Below, 6 T cell receptor beta chains from the same sample are listed, as sequenced in a study of T-cell memory formation after mild COVID-19. TCRdb re-called the 5' RACE reads with MiXCR, one entry per CDR3 protein. The table has hundreds of thousands of distinct CDR3 sequences, 23% seen once; the top ten hold around 12%. The sample consisted of PBMCs or a T cell subset sorted from them (not recorded which). The source of these receptors is an adult woman who had mild COVID-19 (a few samples of this study predate the infection). Cell type and time point are not known.

This clonotype was counted between two and nine times. The V call is TRBV5-5, the J call TRBJ2-5; TRBD1 matches at 9 bases. The length of the CDR3 is 16 residues. With 4 bases clipped from V and 6 bases from J, the junction kept 13 bases outside the gene matches. Germline loops: CDR1 SGHKS, CDR2 YYEKEE (reference sequence). The CDR3 loop is CASSPAGTGSKKTQYF. CDR3 coding DNA: TGTGCCAGCAGCCCAGCAGGGACAGGGTCCAAGAAGACCCAGTACTTC.

V is TRBV25-1 and J is TRBJ2-1; TRBD1 aligns across 7 bases. The V gene end was trimmed by 6 bases and the J gene end by 8 bases; junction bases not matched to a gene: 13. Germline V gene sequence: CDR1 MGHDK, CDR2 SYGVNS. The CDR3 is 15 amino acids. CDR3 loop: CASSRTGLPSDEQFF. In DNA form, the CDR3 reads TGTGCCAGCAGCAGGACAGGATTGCCCTCGGATGAGCAGTTCTTC.

J is TRBJ2-7 and V is TRBV2; no clear D gene. The V gene lost 2 bases and the J gene lost 4 bases, with 21 bases spanning the gap. This CDR3 has 17 amino acids. Germline V CDR1 and CDR2: SNHLY, FYNNEI. The CDR3 DNA follows: TGTGCCAGCAGTGAATCCTCTCCCGACTGGGCCCAGTACGAGCAGTACTTC. Protein: CASSESSPDWAQYEQYF.

This clonotype turned up a few times. The chain links TRBV12-3 or TRBV12-4 to TRBJ1-1, with D unresolved. Trimming took 7 bases from V and 1 from J, leaving 4 bases between them. The CDR3 is 11 residues long. In nucleotides, the CDR3 is TGTGCCAGCACCCGGAACACTGAAGCTTTCTTT. Protein: CASTRNTEAFF.

This clonotype was observed a handful of times. The chain carries TRBV12-3 or TRBV12-4 and TRBJ2-1, with 9 bases fitting TRBD2. This CDR3 is 15 amino acids long. The ends lost 4 bases at V and 5 bases at J; junction bases unmatched: 6. The CDR3 nucleotides are TGTGCCAGCAGTTCTCCGGGACTAGCCAACAATGAGCAGTTCTTC. Translating gives CASSSPGLANNEQFF.

The V and J genes are TRBV14 and TRBJ2-5; 10 bases match TRBD2. This CDR3 comprises 18 residues. The J segment lost 1 base and the V segment lost 2 bases, leaving 10 bases of the junction unmatched. Germline CDR1 and CDR2: SGHDN and FVKESK. Here the CDR3 DNA reads TGTGCCAGCAGCCAAAAACTAGCGGGGCGGTCCCTCCAAGAGACCCAGTACTTC. This gives the protein CASSQKLAGRSLQETQYF.